Listed here are 2 T cell receptor beta chains from one sample, sequenced in a study of blood T cell repertoires in COVID-19. Repertoires were generated with immunoSEQ multiplex PCR, while TCRdb's copy carries only in-frame clones and drops some. The table records about 29,000 clones, about 88% of them present only once. The sequenced material came from peripheral blood. The source of these receptors is a man in his sixties or seventies with active COVID-19.

This chain joins TRBV2 and TRBJ1-3, with 7 bases identical to TRBD1. The trim removed 4 bases at V and 0 bases at J, leaving 9 bases unmatched. Germline V gene sequence: CDR1 SNHLY, CDR2 FYNNEI. The CDR3 is 17 amino acids. The DNA of the CDR3 is TGTGCCAGCAGTGTGACCCGGGACAGCTCCTCTGGAAACACCATATATTTT. Amino acid sequence: CASSVTRDSSSGNTIYF.

The rearrangement uses TRBV5-1 and TRBJ2-7; 9 nucleotides align to TRBD1. The CDR3 has 17 residues. Germline assignment: CDR1 SGHRS and CDR2 YFSETQ. V gave up 0 bases and J gave up 0 bases; unmatched junction bases: 7. In DNA form, the CDR3 reads TGCGCCAGCAGCTTGGCCCCCGGGACAGGGACCTCCTACGAGCAGTACTTC. It translates to CASSLAPGTGTSYEQYF.